One and the same sample provided the 18 T cell receptor beta chains below, sequenced in a study of early T cells in non-severe SARS-CoV-2 infection. TCRdb itself ran the 5' RACE reads through MiXCR, one entry per CDR3 protein. The sample contains approximately 70,000 distinct CDR3 sequences, approximately 5% of which appear only once. The sample consisted of whole blood, taken at baseline. Source of these receptors: an adult who was a healthcare worker with PCR-confirmed SARS-CoV-2 infection or an uninfected control (not recorded which).

V gene TRBV11-2 combines with J gene TRBJ2-2; TRBD1 or TRBD2 may be the D gene (5 bases each). This CDR3 contains 13 residues. The germline V gene has CDR1 SGHAT and CDR2 FQNNGV. Trimming shortened V by 8 bases and J by 5 bases, and 12 bases separated the two germline ends. CDR3 residues: CASWGFGTGELFF. CDR3 nucleotide sequence: TGTGCCAGCTGGGGGTTCGGGACCGGGGAGCTGTTTTTT.

The genes are TRBV27 and TRBJ2-3, with D unclear. The CDR3 extends over 16 amino acids. Deletions cut 0 bases from V and 4 bases from J, with 14 bases between. CDR1 and CDR2 from the germline V gene are MNHEY and SMNVEV (reference sequence). The CDR3, as DNA: TGTGCCAGCAGTTTATCGAGTAACGGCGCGTCAGATACGCAGTATTTT. Protein sequence: CASSLSSNGASDTQYF.

This chain uses TRBV6-4 with TRBJ2-2; 8 bases map to TRBD2. This CDR3 is 13 amino acids long. Germline V CDR1 and CDR2: MRHNA, SNTAGT. V shed 5 bases and J 4 bases; nucleotides not matched to a gene: 0. The CDR3 region is CASSSGSTGELFF. CDR3 bases: TGTGCCAGCAGTAGCGGGAGCACCGGGGAGCTGTTTTTT.

This clonotype was observed at least ten times. This chain uses TRBV7-6 with TRBJ2-2, with TRBD2 matching 9 bases. CDR1 SGHVS and CDR2 FNYEAQ come from the germline V gene. This CDR3 spans 15 amino acids. Germline trimming cut 3 bases from V and 6 bases from J; bases unmatched to any gene: 5. For the CDR3, the DNA is TGTGCCAGCAGCTTGACTAGCGGAGGACCCGGGGAGCTGTTTTTT. It codes for CASSLTSGGPGELFF.

This clonotype occurred many times. The rearrangement uses TRBV20-1 and TRBJ2-1; D call uncertain. The CDR3 totals 17 residues. The V end was cut by 7 bases, the J end by 0 bases, with 22 bases between. Germline V gene sequence: CDR1 DFQATT, CDR2 SNEGSKA (reference sequence). The CDR3 loop is CSVLPSKLGISYNEQFF. The CDR3 nucleotides are TGCAGTGTCCTGCCCAGTAAATTAGGAATCTCCTACAATGAGCAGTTCTTC.

With respect to this clonotype: This may be a read error: a much more frequent sequence differs by one nucleotide. The chain joins TRBV7-3 to TRBJ2-2; 8 nucleotides match TRBD2. Germline assignment: CDR1 SGHTA and CDR2 FQGTGA. CDR3 length equals 15 residues. CDR3: CASSLSSGNTGELLF. The CDR3 nucleotides are TGTGCCAGCAGCTTAAGTAGCGGGAACACCGGGGAGCTGCTTTTT.

The chain couples TRBV6-6 to TRBJ2-5; D remains unclear. The CDR3 runs 14 residues. Per germline, CDR1 MNHNY and CDR2 SVGAGI (reference sequence). V dropped 3 bases and J dropped 4 bases, with 12 bases sitting between them. The CDR3 coding sequence is TGTGCCAGCAGTTATGGATCCTTGGGAGAGACCCAGTACTTC. It codes for CASSYGSLGETQYF.

The chain recombines TRBV29-1 with TRBJ1-1, with 8 positions matching TRBD1. This CDR3 is built from 14 residues. The germline CDR1 and CDR2 sequences are SQVTM and ANQGSEA. V lost 6 bases and J lost 0; bases outside the gene matches: 6. The CDR3 coding sequence is TGCAGCGTGGGACAGGCTCTGATGAACACTGAAGCTTTCTTT. Translation gives CSVGQALMNTEAFF. Full variable domain (missing parts from reference TRBV29-1 and TRBJ1-1): SAVISQKPSRDICQRGTSLTIQCQVDSQVTMMFWYRQQPGQSLTLIATANQGSEATYESGFVIDKFPISRPNLTFSTLTVSNMSPEDSSIYLCSVGQALMNTEAFFGQGTRLTVV.

This clonotype was counted ten times or more. This chain joins TRBV7-6 and TRBJ2-2; possible D gene TRBD2, 6 bases. This CDR3 has 14 residues. From germline, CDR1 is SGHVS and CDR2 FNYEAQ. Trimming stripped 5 bases from V and 4 bases from J, with 11 bases between. CDR3 amino acids: CASSPTGSTGELFF. CDR3 DNA sequence: TGTGCCAGCAGCCCGACCGGGAGCACCGGGGAGCTGTTTTTT.

The chain carries TRBV20-1 and TRBJ2-2; 13 bases are shared with TRBD2. The V gene's germline CDR1 is DFQATT and CDR2 SNEGSKA (reference sequence). Trimming removed 6 bases from V and 6 bases from J; junction bases left unmatched: 7. The CDR3 is 15 residues long. The CDR3 DNA reads TGCAGTGCCCGGGGACTAGCGGGAATCCCCGGGGAGCTGTTTTTT. Amino acid sequence: CSARGLAGIPGELFF.

On this clonotype itself: One end of the junction fails to match germline, which may point to a read error. V and J are TRBV18 and TRBJ2-7, with 7 bases matching TRBD2. Per germline, CDR1 KGHSH and CDR2 LQKENI. The CDR3 is 14 residues long. For the CDR3, the DNA is TGTGCCGGCTCACCGGCGGAGCGGGGCTACGAGCAGTACTTC. Its protein is CAGSPAERGYEQYF.

This clonotype showed up many times. The J gene is TRBJ2-7, the V gene TRBV5-1, with D tentatively TRBD2 (5 bases). This CDR3 contains 13 residues. Trimming stripped 5 bases from V and 2 bases from J, with 11 bases between. CDR1 is SGHRS and CDR2 is YFSETQ in the germline V gene. CDR3: CASSEGLTYEQYF. The DNA for the CDR3 is TGCGCCAGCAGTGAGGGTTTAACCTACGAGCAGTACTTC.

This clonotype was observed at least ten times. This rearrangement joins TRBV5-6 to TRBJ1-5; D is uncertain. V was pared by 4 bases and J by 5 bases, with 7 bases between. Germline assignment: CDR1 SGHDT and CDR2 YYEEEE. The CDR3 spans 12 residues. This CDR3 is CASSRQDQPQHF. CDR3 in DNA: TGTGCCAGCAGCCGCCAGGATCAGCCCCAGCATTTT.

There are many counts of this clonotype. V usage is TRBV11-2 and J usage is TRBJ2-1, with a tentative D call TRBD2 (7 bases). The CDR3 totals 16 residues. V was cut by 5 bases and J by 0 bases, with 14 bases left in between. Germline loops: CDR1 SGHAT, CDR2 FQNNGV. The CDR3 DNA reads as TGTGCCAGCAGCCGCCTAGCGGACAGCTCCTACAATGAGCAGTTCTTC. This gives the protein CASSRLADSSYNEQFF.

This clonotype was detected many times. V is TRBV7-2 and J is TRBJ2-4; D is ambiguous. The CDR3 is made up of 14 amino acids. Per the germline V gene, CDR1 is SGHTA and CDR2 is FQGNSA. With 5 bases removed from V and 0 bases from J, the gap between germline ends came to 8 bases. CDR3 sequence reads: CASSPEIAKNIQYF. The CDR3 DNA sequence: TGTGCCAGCAGCCCAGAGATAGCCAAAAACATTCAGTACTTC.

This clonotype was seen at least ten times. The chain employs TRBV20-1 and TRBJ2-1; D possibly matches TRBD1 or TRBD2 (5 bases each). The ends were cut back, 5 bases at V and 9 bases at J, with 20 bases in the middle. Looked up from germline, CDR1 is DFQATT and CDR2 is SNEGSKA (reference sequence). The CDR3 is 14 residues long. CDR3: CSAPRRGPMSEQFF. Written as DNA, the CDR3 is TGCAGTGCTCCTAGACGGGGCCCCATGAGTGAGCAGTTCTTC.

J is TRBJ1-1 and V is TRBV20-1; weak D call: TRBD1 (6 bases). Germline CDR1 is DFQATT and CDR2 is SNEGSKA (reference sequence). The CDR3 covers 18 residues. V lost 1 base and J 2 bases, leaving 23 bases between the germline ends. DNA of the CDR3: TGCAGTGCTAGAGGACAGGAGCAGCCCTCTATTCTTAACACTGAAGCTTTCTTT. It translates to CSARGQEQPSILNTEAFF.

This clonotype has a count of ten or more. The chain joins TRBV27 to TRBJ2-1; no firm D call. V gave up 4 bases and J gave up 9 bases, with 10 bases separating them. The V gene's germline CDR1 is MNHEY and CDR2 SMNVEV (reference sequence). The CDR3 sequence is 12 residues long. CDR3 loop: CASSSNLREQFF. In DNA form, the CDR3 reads TGTGCCAGCAGTTCCAATCTCCGTGAGCAGTTCTTC.